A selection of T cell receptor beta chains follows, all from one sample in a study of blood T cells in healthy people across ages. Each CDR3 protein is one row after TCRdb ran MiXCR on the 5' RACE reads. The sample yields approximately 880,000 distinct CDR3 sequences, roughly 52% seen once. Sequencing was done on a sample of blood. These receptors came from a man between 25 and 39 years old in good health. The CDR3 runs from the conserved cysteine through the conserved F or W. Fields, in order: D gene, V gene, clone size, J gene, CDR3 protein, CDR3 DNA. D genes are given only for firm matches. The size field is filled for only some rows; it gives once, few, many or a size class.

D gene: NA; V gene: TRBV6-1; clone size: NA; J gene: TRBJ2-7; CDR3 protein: CASSVPGQPYEQYF; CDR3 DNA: TGTGCCAGCAGTGTGCCAGGGCAGCCCTACGAGCAGTACTTC
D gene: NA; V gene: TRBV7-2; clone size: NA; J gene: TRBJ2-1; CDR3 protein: CASSLVPDPYNEQFF; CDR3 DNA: TGTGCCAGCAGCTTAGTCCCAGACCCGTACAATGAGCAGTTCTTC
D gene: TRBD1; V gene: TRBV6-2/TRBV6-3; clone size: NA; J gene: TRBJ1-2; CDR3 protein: CASSAARTGSYGYTF; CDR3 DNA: TGTGCCAGCAGTGCCGCGAGGACAGGGAGCTATGGCTACACCTTC
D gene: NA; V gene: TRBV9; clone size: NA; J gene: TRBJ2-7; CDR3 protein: CASSVGDGEQYF; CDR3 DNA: TGTGCCAGCAGCGTGGGAGACGGCGAGCAGTACTTC
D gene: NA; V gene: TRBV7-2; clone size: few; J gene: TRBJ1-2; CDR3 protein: CASSQMGRDCGYTF; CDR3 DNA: TGTGCCAGCAGCCAAATGGGCAGGGACTGTGGCTACACCTTC
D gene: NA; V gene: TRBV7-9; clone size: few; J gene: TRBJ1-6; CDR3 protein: CASSEGNNSPLHF; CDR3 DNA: TGTGCCAGCAGCGAGGGTAATAATTCACCCCTCCACTTT
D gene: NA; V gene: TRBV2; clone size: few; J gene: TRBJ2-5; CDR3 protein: CASSTRGEETQYF; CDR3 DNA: TGTGCCAGCAGCACTAGAGGGGAAGAGACCCAGTACTTC
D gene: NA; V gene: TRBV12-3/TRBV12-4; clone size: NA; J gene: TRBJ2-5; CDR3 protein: CASTEKGPRVQYF; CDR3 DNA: TGTGCCAGCACTGAAAAAGGGCCACGGGTACAGTACTTC
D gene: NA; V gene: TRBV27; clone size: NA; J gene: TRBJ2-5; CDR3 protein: CASSLFGTPIRETQYF; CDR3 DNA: TGTGCCAGCAGTTTATTTGGGACCCCAATCAGAGAGACCCAGTACTTC
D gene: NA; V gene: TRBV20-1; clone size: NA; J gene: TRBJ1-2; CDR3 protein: CSAPGPSNYGYTF; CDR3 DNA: TGCAGTGCCCCGGGACCGTCTAACTATGGCTACACCTTC
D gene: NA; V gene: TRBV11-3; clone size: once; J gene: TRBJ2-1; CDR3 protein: CASSRTGSRSYNEQFF; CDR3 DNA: TGTGCCAGCAGCCGTACGGGCAGCCGCTCCTACAATGAGCAGTTCTTC
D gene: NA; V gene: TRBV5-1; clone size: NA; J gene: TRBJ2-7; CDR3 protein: CASSLEAGDSYEQYF; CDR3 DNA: TGCGCCAGCAGCTTGGAAGCAGGGGACTCCTACGAGCAGTACTTC